The 6 T cell receptor beta chains reported below all come from one sample, sequenced in a study of blood T cells in healthy people across ages. Then a second PCR, running about 7 to 11 cycles, was carried out with a sample-barcoded 5' primer and a J-beta primer mix. TCRdb re-called the 5' RACE reads through MiXCR, storing one row per CDR3 protein. The repertoire holds some 900,000 distinct CDR3 sequences, with about 48% as singletons. The sample was blood. The receptors shown here come from a man aged 30-40 years in good health.

V usage is TRBV20-1 and J usage is TRBJ2-5, with 13 bases identical to TRBD2. CDR1 and CDR2 from the germline V gene are DFQATT and SNEGSKA (reference sequence). The CDR3 sequence is 16 residues long. The ends lost 5 bases at V and 2 bases at J; junction bases unmatched: 8. The CDR3 DNA reads as TGCAGTGCTTCTACGGGACTAGCGGGACGTCAAGAGACCCAGTACTTC. Protein: CSASTGLAGRQETQYF.

This clonotype was picked up a small number of times. This chain joins TRBV6-2 or TRBV6-3 and TRBJ2-1, with TRBD2 matching 11 bases. The trim removed 10 bases at V and 7 bases at J, leaving 9 bases unmatched. The length of the CDR3 is 14 residues. Germline V gives CDR1 MNHEY, CDR2 SVGEGT. CDR3 in amino acids: CATAFSGGGNEQFF. DNA of the CDR3: TGTGCCACCGCATTTAGCGGGGGGGGAAATGAGCAGTTCTTC.

The chain employs TRBV12-3 or TRBV12-4 and TRBJ2-7; 12 nucleotides line up with TRBD2. After removal of 8 bases from V and 5 bases from J, the junction contained 7 bases not matched to a gene. The CDR3 totals 14 residues. The CDR3 region is CASAVTSGGDEQYF. CDR3 coding DNA: TGTGCCAGCGCCGTGACTAGCGGGGGTGACGAGCAGTACTTC.

In DNA, the CDR3 is TGCGCCAGCAGCCAAGGGGCAGGAAGTTCACCCCTCCACTTT. Encoded protein: CASSQGAGSSPLHF. The chain is built from TRBV4-3 and TRBJ1-6, with D uncertain. CDR1 and CDR2 (germline): LGHNA, YSLEER. This CDR3 region has 14 residues. Between the trimmed V and J ends, which lost 1 base and 9 bases, there was a span of 10 bases.

The chain carries TRBV10-3 and TRBJ2-3; D unresolved. The ends were cut back, 2 bases at V and 4 bases at J, with 7 bases in the middle. CDR3 size: 13 residues. Germline V gene sequence: CDR1 ENHRY, CDR2 SYGVKD. CDR3 region: CAISEERADTQYF. Here the CDR3 DNA reads TGTGCCATCAGTGAGGAGCGCGCAGATACGCAGTATTTT.

This clonotype was counted only a few times. The chain couples TRBV24-1 to TRBJ1-2; D is perhaps TRBD1 (5 bases). With 9 bases removed from V and 8 bases from J, the gap between germline ends came to 18 bases. From germline, CDR1 is KGHDR and CDR2 SFDVKD. CDR3 length: 13 amino acids. The chain's CDR3 is CATSGQPNEGYTF. The CDR3 region has the DNA TGTGCCACCTCAGGACAACCGAACGAGGGCTACACCTTC.